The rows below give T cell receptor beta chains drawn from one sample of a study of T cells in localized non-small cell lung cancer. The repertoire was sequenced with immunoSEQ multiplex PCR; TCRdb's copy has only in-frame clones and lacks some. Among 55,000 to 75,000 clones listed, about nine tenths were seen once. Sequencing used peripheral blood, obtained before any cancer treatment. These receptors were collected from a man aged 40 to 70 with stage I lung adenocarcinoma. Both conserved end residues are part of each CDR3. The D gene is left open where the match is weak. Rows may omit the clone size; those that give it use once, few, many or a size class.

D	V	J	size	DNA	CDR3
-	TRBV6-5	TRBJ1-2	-	TGTGCCAGCAGTTACGTCGAGGGGGGATTGTATGGCTACACCTTC	CASSYVEGGLYGYTF
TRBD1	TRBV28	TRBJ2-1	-	TGTGCCAGCCGGGACAGCGCGTACCCTAACAATGAGCAGTTCTTC	CASRDSAYPNNEQFF
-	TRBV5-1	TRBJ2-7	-	TGCGCCAGCAGCTTGGGGCAGAGCTCCTACGAGCAGTACTTC	CASSLGQSSYEQYF
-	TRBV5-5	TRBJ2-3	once	TGTGCCAGCAGCCTGATTAGGGGGACAGATACGCAGTATTTT	CASSLIRGTDTQYF
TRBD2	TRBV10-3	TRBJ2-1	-	TGTGCCATCAGGACTAGCGGAGATTACAATGAGCAGTTCTTC	CAIRTSGDYNEQFF
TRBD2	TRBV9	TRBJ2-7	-	TGTGCCAGCAGCGTAGACGTGGGAGGGTCCTACGAGCAGTACTTC	CASSVDVGGSYEQYF
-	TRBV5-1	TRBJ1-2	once	TGCGCCAGCAGCTTGGGTAAATCGGCTAACTATGGCTACACCTTC	CASSLGKSANYGYTF
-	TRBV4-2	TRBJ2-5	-	TGTGCCAGCAGCCAAGACGTTAGCGGTGGAGGAGGGACCCAGTACTTC	CASSQDVSGGGGTQYF
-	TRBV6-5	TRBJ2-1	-	TGTGCCAGCAGAAAAACAGGGACCCCCTACAATGAGCAGTTCTTC	CASRKTGTPYNEQFF
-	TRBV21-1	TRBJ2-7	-	TGTGCCAGCAGCAGTCACATTCCTCGGGACCAACCTGGCGAGCAGTACTTC	CASSSHIPRDQPGEQYF
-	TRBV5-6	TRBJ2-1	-	TGTGCCAGCAGCAGGCGAGGATGGACCAATGAGCAGTTCTTC	CASSRRGWTNEQFF
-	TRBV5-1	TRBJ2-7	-	TGCGCCAGCAGCTTGCCTCCCCAGAACTACGAGCAGTACTTC	CASSLPPQNYEQYF
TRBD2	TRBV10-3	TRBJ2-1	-	TGTGCCATCAGTGACGGGACTAGTAATGAGCAGTTCTTC	CAISDGTSNEQFF
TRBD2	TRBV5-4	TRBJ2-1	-	TGTGCCAGCAGCCATGGGACTAGCGGGAGGTCCTACAATGAGCAGTTCTTC	CASSHGTSGRSYNEQFF
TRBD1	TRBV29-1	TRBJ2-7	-	TGCAGCGTTGGGGACAGGGGATACGAGCAGTACTTC	CSVGDRGYEQYF
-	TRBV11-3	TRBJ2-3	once	TGTGCCAGCAGCTTAGCTGGACTACCCACAGATACGCAGTATTTT	CASSLAGLPTDTQYF
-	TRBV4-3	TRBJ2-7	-	TGCGCCAGCAGCCACGGAAACAGGGCCGAGCAGTACTTC	CASSHGNRAEQYF
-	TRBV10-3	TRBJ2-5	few	TGTGCCATCAGTGAGTCCTGGGGACGGAGAACTCAAGAGACCCAGTACTTC	CAISESWGRRTQETQYF
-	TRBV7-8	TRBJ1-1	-	TGTGCCAGCAGCCTCGTGGCTGTGAACACTGAAGCTTTCTTT	CASSLVAVNTEAFF
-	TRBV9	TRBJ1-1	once	TGTGCCAGCAGCGTAGTAGGGTCAAACACTGAAGCTTTCTTT	CASSVVGSNTEAFF
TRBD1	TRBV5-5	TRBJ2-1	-	TGTGCCAGCAACCCGGGACAGCTCTTCAATGAGCAGTTCTTC	CASNPGQLFNEQFF
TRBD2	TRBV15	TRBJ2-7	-	TGTGCCACCAGCAGCAGACTAGCGCGGGCCTACGAGCAGTACTTC	CATSSRLARAYEQYF
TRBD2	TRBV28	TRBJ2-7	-	TGTGCCAGCAGATCTTCCCTAGGTAGCGGGAGTTCTCGGCCCTACGAGCAGTACTTC	CASRSSLGSGSSRPYEQYF
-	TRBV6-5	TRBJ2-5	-	TGTGCCAGCAGGGGAGCTAGCCTAAGGGGTGAGACCCAGTACTTC	CASRGASLRGETQYF
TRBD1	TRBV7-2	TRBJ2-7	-	TGTGCCAGCAGCTTTTTGTATGACAGGGTGTACGAGCAGTACTTC	CASSFLYDRVYEQYF
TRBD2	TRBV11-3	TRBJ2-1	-	TGTGCCAGCAGCTTAGGGACTAGCGGGAGCGATGAGCAGTTCTTC	CASSLGTSGSDEQFF
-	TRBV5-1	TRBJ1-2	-	TGCGCCAGCAGCTTGGAGGCGAACTATGGCTACACCTTC	CASSLEANYGYTF
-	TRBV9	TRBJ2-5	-	TGTGCCAGCAGCGTTGGGGACCACGAGTTGGGGACCCAGTACTTC	CASSVGDHELGTQYF
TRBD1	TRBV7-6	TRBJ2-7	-	TGTGCCAGCAGCTTAGGACCCGGGACAGGGAAGCAGTACTTC	CASSLGPGTGKQYF
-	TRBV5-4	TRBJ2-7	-	TGTGCCAGCAGCTCCCCGGACGAAGGTCCCTACGAGCAGTACTTC	CASSSPDEGPYEQYF
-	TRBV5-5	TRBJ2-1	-	TGTGCCAGCAGCTTGGACCCCGACAGGCGTGAGCAGTTCTTC	CASSLDPDRREQFF
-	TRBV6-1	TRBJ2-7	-	TGTGCCAGCAGGGGGTCTGGCACCTACGAGCAGTACTTC	CASRGSGTYEQYF
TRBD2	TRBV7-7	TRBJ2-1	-	TGTGCTAGCAGCGCAGGGACTAGCGGCAATGAGCAGTTCTTC	CASSAGTSGNEQFF
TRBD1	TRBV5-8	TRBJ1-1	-	TGTGCCAGCAGCATTGGACAGGCTGACACTGAAGCTTTCTTT	CASSIGQADTEAFF
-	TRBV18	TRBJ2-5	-	TGTGCCAGCTCACCGGCGGAGGGGGAGACCCAGTACTTC	CASSPAEGETQYF
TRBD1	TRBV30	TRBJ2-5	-	TGTGCCTGGAGTGTCTCGGGACAGGGGACGAAGACCCAGTACTTC	CAWSVSGQGTKTQYF
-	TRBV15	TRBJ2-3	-	TGTGCCACTAGGGTTGGCGGGCCCACAGATACGCAGTATTTT	CATRVGGPTDTQYF
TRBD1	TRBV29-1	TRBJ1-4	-	TGCAGCGTTCCCGTGGGACAGGGGCTGTTTTTT	CSVPVGQGLFF
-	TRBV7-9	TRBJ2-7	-	TGTGCCAGCAGCTCCAGTTCGACCTACGAGCAGTACTTC	CASSSSSTYEQYF